The T cell receptor (beta chain) described here comes from a study of T cells in Graves' hyperthyroidism and ophthalmopathy. The germline V gene has CDR1 SGHDN and CDR2 FVKESK. Deletions cut 1 base from V and 9 bases from J, with 6 bases between. CDR3 length equals 11 residues. Each diagnosis drew on symptoms, thyroxine, TRAb, thyroid ultrasound and orbital computed tomography findings. Sample collection date corresponds to first hyperthyroidism diagnosis, prior to any ophthalmopathy symptoms. Isolation of PBMCs was performed on about 9.9 ml fresh peripheral blood. TCR beta CDR3 sequences were amplified from RNA transcripts. The HTBI set primed first-round TCR CDR3 RT-PCR. MiXCR was run by TCRdb on the multiplex PCR reads, yielding one entry per CDR3 protein. This table has 650,000 to 850,000 distinct CDR3 sequences, roughly a sixth appearing once.

The TCR was taken from a woman aged 50 to 65 with Graves' hyperthyroidism that later progressed to Graves' ophthalmopathy. The chain couples TRBV14 to TRBJ2-5; D is unresolved. Sequencing was performed on blood. CDR3 nucleotides: TGTGCCAGCAGCCAAGTGGGCCCCCAGTACTTC. Encoded protein: CASSQVGPQYF.